This T cell receptor beta chain was profiled in a study of OX40 agonist ivuxolimab in advanced cancers. The protocol was immunoSEQ multiplex PCR, while the TCRdb copy is restricted to in-frame clones and leaves out a portion. This sample has tens of thousands of clones, with around 88% found just once. Trimming took off 0 bases at V and 11 bases at J, with 10 bases between the two ends. The CDR3 loop spans 13 amino acids. The germline V gene has CDR1 PRHDT and CDR2 FYEKMQ (reference sequence). The study's findings and limits: There was clonal expansion of CD4+ and CD8+ blood T cells by week 6 at 0.1 to 3.0 mg/kg.

There are a few counts of this clone. Antigen: not known. Here the sequenced sample was CD4+ or CD8+ T cells sorted from blood, taken in a trial of the OX40 agonist ivuxolimab. The sequence was collected from an adult with an advanced solid tumor such as melanoma, head and neck, liver or kidney cancer. The chain has TRBV13 and TRBJ1-4; no firm D call. As DNA, the CDR3 is TGTGCCAGCAGCTTAGGAAGGAATCGGAAACTGTTTTTT. Translation: CASSLGRNRKLFF. Combining the CDR3 with reference TRBV13 and TRBJ1-4 gives the whole variable domain AAGVIQSPRHLIKEKRETATLKCYPIPRHDTVYWYQQGPGQDPQFLISFYEKMQSDKGSIPDRFSAQQFSDYHSELNMSSLELGDSALYFCASSLGRNRKLFFGSGTQLSVL.